A selection of T cell receptor beta chains follows, all from one sample in a study of OX40 agonist ivuxolimab in advanced cancers. Assay: immunoSEQ multiplex PCR; the TCRdb copy retains only in-frame clones and omits some. The sample gives roughly 110,000 clones, more than 85% of which show up once; about 1.2% is in the top ten. The sample in question was CD4+ or CD8+ T cells sorted from blood, obtained in a trial of the OX40 agonist ivuxolimab. The receptor set was obtained from an adult with an advanced solid tumor such as melanoma, head and neck, liver or kidney cancer. CDR3s include the opening cysteine and the closing phenylalanine or tryptophan. D genes are given only for firm matches. Where a row states a size, it is once, few, many or the class of an expanded clone; other rows omit it.

abundance: -
d_gene: TRBD2
v_gene: TRBV18
j_gene: TRBJ2-1
CDR3aa: CASSLAGMSSYNEQFF
CDR3nt: TGTGCCAGCTCGTTAGCGGGCATGAGCTCCTACAATGAGCAGTTCTTC

abundance: -
d_gene: -
v_gene: TRBV28
j_gene: TRBJ2-1
CDR3aa: CASRKGSTNNEQFF
CDR3nt: TGTGCCAGCAGAAAGGGGAGTACCAACAATGAGCAGTTCTTC

abundance: -
d_gene: -
v_gene: TRBV2
j_gene: TRBJ1-5
CDR3aa: CASSYTGNQGNQPQHF
CDR3nt: TGTGCCAGCAGCTATACAGGGAATCAGGGCAATCAGCCCCAGCATTTT

abundance: -
d_gene: TRBD2
v_gene: TRBV7-2
j_gene: TRBJ2-1
CDR3aa: CASSPRTSGNEQFF
CDR3nt: TGTGCCAGCAGCCCTCGGACTAGCGGGAATGAGCAGTTCTTC

abundance: -
d_gene: TRBD1
v_gene: TRBV4-3
j_gene: TRBJ1-2
CDR3aa: CASSPGQGRVGYGYTF
CDR3nt: TGCGCCAGCAGCCCCGGACAGGGGAGGGTGGGATATGGCTACACCTTC

abundance: once
d_gene: TRBD2
v_gene: TRBV7-9
j_gene: TRBJ2-2
CDR3aa: CASSFWGLAGTGELFF
CDR3nt: TGTGCCAGCAGCTTCTGGGGACTAGCGGGAACCGGGGAGCTGTTTTTT

abundance: -
d_gene: -
v_gene: TRBV7-3
j_gene: TRBJ2-5
CDR3aa: CASSLRLGNQETQYF
CDR3nt: TGTGCCAGCAGCTTGAGACTCGGAAACCAAGAGACCCAGTACTTC

abundance: -
d_gene: TRBD2
v_gene: TRBV27
j_gene: TRBJ2-1
CDR3aa: CASTPPPLAGVNEQFF
CDR3nt: TGTGCCAGTACCCCACCCCCTCTAGCGGGAGTCAATGAGCAGTTCTTC

abundance: -
d_gene: -
v_gene: TRBV18
j_gene: TRBJ1-3
CDR3aa: CASSPPGSLGNTIYF
CDR3nt: TGTGCCAGCTCACCACCGGGTAGCCTTGGAAACACCATATATTTT

abundance: -
d_gene: TRBD1
v_gene: TRBV6-5
j_gene: TRBJ1-1
CDR3aa: CASSWTGRNTEAFF
CDR3nt: TGTGCCAGCAGTTGGACAGGGCGGAACACTGAAGCTTTCTTT

abundance: few
d_gene: -
v_gene: TRBV7-8
j_gene: TRBJ1-1
CDR3aa: CASSFDSLNTEAFF
CDR3nt: TGTGCCAGCAGCTTCGACAGTTTGAACACTGAAGCTTTCTTT

abundance: once
d_gene: TRBD1
v_gene: TRBV28
j_gene: TRBJ1-4
CDR3aa: CASSGTGGIEKLFF
CDR3nt: TGTGCCAGCAGTGGGACAGGGGGTATAGAAAAACTGTTTTTT

abundance: -
d_gene: TRBD1
v_gene: TRBV4-2
j_gene: TRBJ1-2
CDR3aa: CASSQDRISPYGYTF
CDR3nt: TGTGCCAGCAGCCAGGACAGGATTTCCCCATATGGCTACACCTTC

abundance: -
d_gene: -
v_gene: TRBV6-1
j_gene: TRBJ2-1
CDR3aa: CASSEHGWGATTYNEQFF
CDR3nt: TGTGCCAGCAGTGAACATGGTTGGGGGGCAACAACCTACAATGAGCAGTTCTTC

abundance: -
d_gene: -
v_gene: TRBV2
j_gene: TRBJ2-5
CDR3aa: CASSYDYQETQYF
CDR3nt: TGTGCCAGCAGCTACGACTATCAAGAGACCCAGTACTTC

abundance: -
d_gene: TRBD1
v_gene: TRBV5-1
j_gene: TRBJ2-1
CDR3aa: CASSPGGQGGQGYNEQFF
CDR3nt: TGCGCCAGCAGCCCTGGAGGGCAAGGGGGACAGGGTTACAATGAGCAGTTCTTC

abundance: -
d_gene: -
v_gene: TRBV11-2
j_gene: TRBJ2-1
CDR3aa: CASSLGRNEQFF
CDR3nt: TGTGCCAGCAGCTTAGGACGTAATGAGCAGTTCTTC

abundance: -
d_gene: TRBD1
v_gene: TRBV28
j_gene: TRBJ1-5
CDR3aa: CASSLAGQGRVQPQHF
CDR3nt: TGTGCCAGCAGTTTGGCTGGACAGGGTAGAGTGCAGCCCCAGCATTTT

abundance: -
d_gene: -
v_gene: TRBV5-4
j_gene: TRBJ2-1
CDR3aa: CASSLGLEQFF
CDR3nt: TGTGCCAGCAGCTTGGGGCTTGAGCAGTTCTTC

abundance: -
d_gene: TRBD2
v_gene: TRBV10-3
j_gene: TRBJ2-7
CDR3aa: CAIGGDLSSYEQYF
CDR3nt: TGTGCCATCGGGGGGGACTTGAGCTCCTACGAGCAGTACTTC

abundance: once
d_gene: -
v_gene: TRBV27
j_gene: TRBJ2-7
CDR3aa: CASMGTYEQYF
CDR3nt: TGTGCCAGCATGGGCACCTACGAGCAGTACTTC

abundance: -
d_gene: -
v_gene: TRBV7-3
j_gene: TRBJ2-7
CDR3aa: CASSLWLAGEQYF
CDR3nt: TGTGCCAGCAGCTTATGGCTAGCTGGCGAGCAGTACTTC

abundance: -
d_gene: TRBD2
v_gene: TRBV30
j_gene: TRBJ2-7
CDR3aa: CAWGLAESYEQYF
CDR3nt: TGTGCCTGGGGCCTAGCGGAGTCTTACGAGCAGTACTTC

abundance: -
d_gene: TRBD1
v_gene: TRBV7-6
j_gene: TRBJ2-2
CDR3aa: CASSLGGQVPGELFF
CDR3nt: TGTGCCAGCAGCTTAGGGGGACAGGTACCCGGGGAGCTGTTTTTT

abundance: once
d_gene: -
v_gene: TRBV5-1
j_gene: TRBJ2-7
CDR3aa: CASSLRQSTGEQYF
CDR3nt: TGCGCCAGCAGCTTGCGACAGTCAACGGGCGAGCAGTACTTC

abundance: -
d_gene: -
v_gene: TRBV28
j_gene: TRBJ2-7
CDR3aa: CASSLQGVRNEQYF
CDR3nt: TGTGCCAGCAGTTTACAGGGCGTCAGAAACGAGCAGTACTTC

abundance: -
d_gene: TRBD1
v_gene: TRBV25-1
j_gene: TRBJ1-6
CDR3aa: CASSGTGGNSPLHF
CDR3nt: TGTGCCAGCAGCGGGACAGGGGGTAATTCACCCCTCCACTTT

abundance: -
d_gene: -
v_gene: TRBV7-2
j_gene: TRBJ1-2
CDR3aa: CASSLGQGDPYGYTF
CDR3nt: TGTGCCAGCAGCTTAGGTCAGGGCGACCCCTATGGCTACACCTTC

abundance: -
d_gene: -
v_gene: TRBV28
j_gene: TRBJ1-1
CDR3aa: CASSPVKGRGNTEAFF
CDR3nt: TGTGCCAGCAGCCCGGTCAAAGGACGGGGGAACACTGAAGCTTTCTTT

abundance: -
d_gene: -
v_gene: TRBV25-1
j_gene: TRBJ1-2
CDR3aa: CASSDRKGAFGGYTF
CDR3nt: TGTGCCAGCAGTGATAGGAAAGGGGCATTTGGGGGCTACACCTTC

abundance: -
d_gene: TRBD1
v_gene: TRBV5-1
j_gene: TRBJ1-1
CDR3aa: CASSRDRPNTEAFF
CDR3nt: TGCGCCAGCAGCCGGGACAGGCCGAACACTGAAGCTTTCTTT

abundance: -
d_gene: -
v_gene: TRBV4-1
j_gene: TRBJ1-5
CDR3aa: CASSQQGPDSNQPQHF
CDR3nt: TGCGCCAGCAGCCAACAGGGACCGGATAGCAATCAGCCCCAGCATTTT

abundance: -
d_gene: TRBD2
v_gene: TRBV4-1
j_gene: TRBJ2-4
CDR3aa: CASSQEGGLAGGLVNIQYF
CDR3nt: TGCGCCAGCAGCCAAGAAGGGGGACTAGCGGGAGGACTGGTAAACATTCAGTACTTC

abundance: -
d_gene: TRBD2
v_gene: TRBV7-3
j_gene: TRBJ2-1
CDR3aa: CASSFGTSFHNEQFF
CDR3nt: TGTGCCAGCAGCTTCGGGACTAGCTTCCACAATGAGCAGTTCTTC

abundance: -
d_gene: -
v_gene: TRBV4-2
j_gene: TRBJ1-2
CDR3aa: CASSQAMRDANYGYTF
CDR3nt: TGTGCCAGCAGCCAAGCAATGCGGGATGCAAACTATGGCTACACCTTC

abundance: -
d_gene: TRBD1
v_gene: TRBV28
j_gene: TRBJ1-2
CDR3aa: CASRGWTGFDYGYTF
CDR3nt: TGTGCCAGCAGGGGTTGGACAGGTTTCGACTATGGCTACACCTTC

abundance: -
d_gene: -
v_gene: TRBV7-3
j_gene: TRBJ2-3
CDR3aa: CASSSRGTDTQYF
CDR3nt: TGTGCCAGCAGCTCCCGGGGCACAGATACGCAGTATTTT